This T cell receptor (beta chain) was identified in a study of blood T cell repertoires in COVID-19. At the level of the study: Sites in the United States, Italy and Spain provided acute and convalescent COVID-19 samples.

This CDR3 has 15 amino acids. CDR1 is SGHNT and CDR2 is YENEEA in the germline V gene. V gave up 4 bases and J gave up 1 base, with 13 bases separating them. Generated by immunoSEQ multiplex PCR, the TCRdb table keeps only in-frame clones and is missing some. Altogether about 240,000 clones are present, roughly 90% being singletons, with the ten largest covering approximately 9%. Participants were aged 18 to 89 years from 24 US areas. Recovered status applied to Cohort 3 donors who had two consecutive negative PCRs. It also applied to those with clearance or with symptom resolution. The sample consisted of PBMCs or T cells enriched from blood (not recorded which). This sequence was found in a man aged 35-49 years who had recovered from COVID-19. The chain recombines TRBV11-3 with TRBJ1-1, with no clear D. CDR3 amino acids: CASSSSRRKNTEAFF. The DNA of the CDR3 is TGTGCCAGCAGCTCAAGTCGGCGGAAGAACACTGAAGCTTTCTTT.